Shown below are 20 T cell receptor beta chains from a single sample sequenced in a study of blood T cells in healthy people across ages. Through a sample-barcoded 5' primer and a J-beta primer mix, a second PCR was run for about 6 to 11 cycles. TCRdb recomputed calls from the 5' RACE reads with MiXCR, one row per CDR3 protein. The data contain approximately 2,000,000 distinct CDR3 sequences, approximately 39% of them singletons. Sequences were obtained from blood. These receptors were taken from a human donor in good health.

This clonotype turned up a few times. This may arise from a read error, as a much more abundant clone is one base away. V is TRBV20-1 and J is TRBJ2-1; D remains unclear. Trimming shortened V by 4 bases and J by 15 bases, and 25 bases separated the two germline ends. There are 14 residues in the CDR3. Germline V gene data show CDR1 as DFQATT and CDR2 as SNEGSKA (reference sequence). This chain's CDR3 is CSAMDLLTRSVMFF. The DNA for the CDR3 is TGCAGTGCTATGGACCTGCTCACAAGGAGTGTCATGTTCTTC.

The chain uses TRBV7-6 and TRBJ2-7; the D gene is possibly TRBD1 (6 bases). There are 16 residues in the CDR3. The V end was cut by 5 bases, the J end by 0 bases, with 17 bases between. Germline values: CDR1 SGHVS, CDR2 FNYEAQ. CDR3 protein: CASSRFGGQSSYEQYF. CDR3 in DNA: TGTGCCAGCAGCCGATTTGGGGGCCAAAGCTCCTACGAGCAGTACTTC.

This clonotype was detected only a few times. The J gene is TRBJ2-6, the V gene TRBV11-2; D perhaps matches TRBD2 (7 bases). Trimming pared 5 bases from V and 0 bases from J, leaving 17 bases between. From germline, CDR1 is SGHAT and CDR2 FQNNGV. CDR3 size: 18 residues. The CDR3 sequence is CASSRGRGPLSGANVLTF. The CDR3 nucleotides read TGTGCCAGCAGCCGCGGGCGGGGGCCCCTCTCTGGGGCCAACGTCCTGACTTTC.

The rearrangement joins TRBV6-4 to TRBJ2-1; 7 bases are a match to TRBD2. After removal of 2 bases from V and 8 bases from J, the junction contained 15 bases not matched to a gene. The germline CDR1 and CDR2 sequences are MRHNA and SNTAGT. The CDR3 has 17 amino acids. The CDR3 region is CASSDAASGLVRYEQFF. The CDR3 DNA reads TGTGCCAGCAGTGACGCGGCTAGCGGTCTGGTAAGGTATGAGCAGTTCTTC.

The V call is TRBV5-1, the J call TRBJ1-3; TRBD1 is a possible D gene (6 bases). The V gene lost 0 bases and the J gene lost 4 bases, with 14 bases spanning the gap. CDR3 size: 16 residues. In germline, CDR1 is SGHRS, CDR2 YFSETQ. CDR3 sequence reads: CASSLVGGGYGNTIYF. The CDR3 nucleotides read TGCGCCAGCAGCTTGGTTGGAGGGGGATACGGAAACACCATATATTTT.

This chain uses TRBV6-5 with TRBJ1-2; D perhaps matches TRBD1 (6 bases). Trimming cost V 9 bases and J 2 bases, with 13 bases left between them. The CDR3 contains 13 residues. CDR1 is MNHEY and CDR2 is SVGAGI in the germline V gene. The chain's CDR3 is CASSGQPNYGYTF. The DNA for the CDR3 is TGTGCCAGTTCCGGACAGCCCAACTATGGCTACACCTTC.

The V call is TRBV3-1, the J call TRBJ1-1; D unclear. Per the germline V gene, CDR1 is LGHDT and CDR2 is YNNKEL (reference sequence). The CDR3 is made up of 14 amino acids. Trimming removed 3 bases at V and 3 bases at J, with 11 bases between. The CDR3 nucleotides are TGTGCCAGCAGCCATGCGGGTTCTGACACTGAAGCTTTCTTT. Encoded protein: CASSHAGSDTEAFF.

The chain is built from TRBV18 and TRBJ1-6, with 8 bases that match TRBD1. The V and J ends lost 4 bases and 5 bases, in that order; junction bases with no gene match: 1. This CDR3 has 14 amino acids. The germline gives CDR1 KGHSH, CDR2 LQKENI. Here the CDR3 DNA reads TGTGCCAGCTCACAGGACAGGGATAATTCACCCCTCCACTTT. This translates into CASSQDRDNSPLHF.

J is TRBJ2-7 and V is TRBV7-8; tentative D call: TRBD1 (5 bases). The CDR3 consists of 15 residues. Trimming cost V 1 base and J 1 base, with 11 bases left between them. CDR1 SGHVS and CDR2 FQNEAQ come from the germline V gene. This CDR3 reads CASSLGGDGSYEQYF. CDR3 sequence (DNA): TGTGCCAGCAGCTTAGGGGGCGACGGTTCCTACGAGCAGTACTTC.

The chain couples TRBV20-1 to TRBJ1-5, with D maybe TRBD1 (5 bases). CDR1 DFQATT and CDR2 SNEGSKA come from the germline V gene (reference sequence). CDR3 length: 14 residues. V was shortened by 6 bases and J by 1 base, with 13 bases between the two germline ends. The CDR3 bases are TGCAGTGCCTTGACGACAGACAGCAATCAGCCCCAGCATTTT. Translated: CSALTTDSNQPQHF.

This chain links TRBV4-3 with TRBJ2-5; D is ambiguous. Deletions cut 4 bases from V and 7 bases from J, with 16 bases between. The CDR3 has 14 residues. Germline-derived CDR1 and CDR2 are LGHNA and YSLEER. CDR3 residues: CASSPERMVATQYF. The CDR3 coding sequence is TGCGCCAGCAGCCCCGAGCGAATGGTGGCGACCCAGTACTTC.

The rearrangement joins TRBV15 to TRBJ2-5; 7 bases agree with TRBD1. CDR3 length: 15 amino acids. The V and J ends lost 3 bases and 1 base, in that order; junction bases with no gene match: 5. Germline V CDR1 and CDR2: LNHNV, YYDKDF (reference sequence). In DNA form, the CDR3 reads TGTGCCACCAGCAGCGGGGACAGCCTCCAAGAGACCCAGTACTTC. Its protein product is CATSSGDSLQETQYF.

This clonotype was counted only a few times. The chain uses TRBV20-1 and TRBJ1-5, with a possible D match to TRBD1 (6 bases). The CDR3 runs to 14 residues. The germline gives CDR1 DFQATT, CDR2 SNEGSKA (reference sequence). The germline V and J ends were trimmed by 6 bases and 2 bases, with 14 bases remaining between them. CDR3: CSAQQGMGNQPQHF. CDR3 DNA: TGCAGTGCCCAACAGGGAATGGGCAATCAGCCCCAGCATTTT.

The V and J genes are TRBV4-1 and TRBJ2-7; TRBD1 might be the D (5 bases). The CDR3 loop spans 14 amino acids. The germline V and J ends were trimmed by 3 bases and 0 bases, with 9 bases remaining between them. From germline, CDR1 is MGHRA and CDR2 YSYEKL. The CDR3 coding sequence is TGCGCCAGCAGCCAGAACAGGTACTCCTACGAGCAGTACTTC. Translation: CASSQNRYSYEQYF.

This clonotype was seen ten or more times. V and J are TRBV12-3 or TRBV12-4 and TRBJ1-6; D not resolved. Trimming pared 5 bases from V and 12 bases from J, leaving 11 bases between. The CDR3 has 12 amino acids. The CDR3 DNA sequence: TGTGCCAGCAGTCCGCCCCTGGGACCCCTCCACTTT. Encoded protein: CASSPPLGPLHF.

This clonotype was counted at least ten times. The CDR3 nucleotides are TGCAGTGCTTATGGACAGAGCTCCTACGAGCAGTACTTC. This encodes CSAYGQSSYEQYF. The rearrangement uses TRBV20-1 and TRBJ2-7; D is perhaps TRBD1 (6 bases). The CDR3 is 13 amino acids. Germline lookup yields CDR1 DFQATT and CDR2 SNEGSKA (reference sequence). Trimming removed 5 bases from V and 0 bases from J, with 11 bases in between.

The CDR3 spells CATSTRARANYGYTF. The CDR3 nucleotides are TGTGCCACCAGTACCCGGGCCAGAGCTAACTATGGCTACACCTTC. The V call is TRBV15, the J call TRBJ1-2; D remains unclear. Germline V CDR1 and CDR2: LNHNV, YYDKDF (reference sequence). This CDR3 has 15 amino acids. The germline V and J ends were trimmed by 6 bases and 0 bases, with 14 bases remaining between them. The full variable domain, completed using reference TRBV15 and TRBJ1-2, is DAMVIQNPRYQVTQFGKPVTLSCSQTLNHNVMYWYQQKSSQAPKLLFHYYDKDFNNEADTPDNFQSRRPNTSFCFLDIRSPGLGDTAMYLCATSTRARANYGYTFGSGTRLTVV.

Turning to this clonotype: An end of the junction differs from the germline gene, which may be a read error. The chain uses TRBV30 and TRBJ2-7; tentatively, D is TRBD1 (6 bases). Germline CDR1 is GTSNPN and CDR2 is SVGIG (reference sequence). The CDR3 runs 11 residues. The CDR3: CARRTVNEQYF. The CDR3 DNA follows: TGTGCCCGGAGGACAGTAAACGAGCAGTACTTC.

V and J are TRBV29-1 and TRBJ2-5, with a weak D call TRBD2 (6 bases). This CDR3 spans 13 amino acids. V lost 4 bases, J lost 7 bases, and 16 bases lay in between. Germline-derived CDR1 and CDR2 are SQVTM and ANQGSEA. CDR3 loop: CSVAVGGIATQYF. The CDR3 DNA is TGCAGCGTTGCGGTGGGGGGAATTGCGACCCAGTACTTC.

The CDR3 reads CATRAGVIQETQYF. CDR3 in DNA: TGTGCCACCAGGGCGGGGGTAATACAAGAGACCCAGTACTTC. The J gene is TRBJ2-5, the V gene TRBV6-2 or TRBV6-3; the match to TRBD2 covers 7 bases. V dropped 10 bases and J dropped 2; count of bases not matched to a gene: 10. The CDR3 spans 14 residues. Per germline, CDR1 MNHEY and CDR2 SVGEGT.